This is a list of T cell receptor beta chains from one sample in a study of OX40 agonist ivuxolimab in advanced cancers. Assay used: immunoSEQ multiplex PCR; TCRdb lists only in-frame clones, some missing. The sample records roughly 80,000 clones, about 93% being singletons. This specimen consisted of CD4+ or CD8+ T cells sorted from blood, obtained in a trial of the OX40 agonist ivuxolimab. Source of these receptors: an adult with an advanced solid tumor such as melanoma, head and neck, liver or kidney cancer. The CDR3 runs from the conserved cysteine through the conserved F or W. D genes are given only for firm matches. Not every row has a clone size; where given, it reads once, few, many or a size class.

J gene: TRBJ2-3; clone size: .; D gene: TRBD2; V gene: TRBV18; CDR3 DNA: TGTGCCAGCTCACCACTAGCGGGGGAGCAAGATACGCAGTATTTT; CDR3 protein: CASSPLAGEQDTQYF
J gene: TRBJ2-7; clone size: .; D gene: .; V gene: TRBV5-4; CDR3 DNA: TGTGCCAGCAGCCTGTGGCCCTACGAGCAGTACTTC; CDR3 protein: CASSLWPYEQYF
J gene: TRBJ2-7; clone size: .; D gene: TRBD1; V gene: TRBV10-3; CDR3 DNA: TGTGCCATCAGTGAAAAGGGACAGGTTGGAGGATACGAGCAGTACTTC; CDR3 protein: CAISEKGQVGGYEQYF
J gene: TRBJ1-3; clone size: .; D gene: .; V gene: TRBV2; CDR3 DNA: TGTGCCAGCAGTAGGGGAGGGGCGACCATATATTTT; CDR3 protein: CASSRGGATIYF
J gene: TRBJ1-6; clone size: .; D gene: .; V gene: TRBV27; CDR3 DNA: TGTGCCAGCAGTTTACGGAGCTCCTATAATTCACCCCTCCACTTT; CDR3 protein: CASSLRSSYNSPLHF
J gene: TRBJ2-2; clone size: once; D gene: .; V gene: TRBV2; CDR3 DNA: TGTGCCAGCAGTGAACCCGGGGAGCTGTTTTTT; CDR3 protein: CASSEPGELFF
J gene: TRBJ2-2; clone size: .; D gene: .; V gene: TRBV9; CDR3 DNA: TGTGCCAGCAGCGTCCCCGGGGGAACCGGGGAGCTGTTTTTT; CDR3 protein: CASSVPGGTGELFF
J gene: TRBJ1-5; clone size: .; D gene: .; V gene: TRBV30; CDR3 DNA: TGTGCCTGGAGAGGGCAGAGCAATCAGCCCCAGCATTTT; CDR3 protein: CAWRGQSNQPQHF
J gene: TRBJ2-5; clone size: .; D gene: .; V gene: TRBV5-4; CDR3 DNA: TGTGCCAGCAGCGTCGTAGGTCCTCTGGAGGAGACCCAGTACTTC; CDR3 protein: CASSVVGPLEETQYF
J gene: TRBJ2-5; clone size: once; D gene: .; V gene: TRBV7-2; CDR3 DNA: TGTGCCAGCAGCTTAGCAGGGGTGCCAGAGACCCAGTACTTC; CDR3 protein: CASSLAGVPETQYF
J gene: TRBJ1-1; clone size: .; D gene: .; V gene: TRBV30; CDR3 DNA: TGTGCCTGGAGTCCGGCTGGGAGGGACACTGAAGCTTTCTTT; CDR3 protein: CAWSPAGRDTEAFF
J gene: TRBJ1-2; clone size: .; D gene: .; V gene: TRBV19; CDR3 DNA: TGTGCCAGTAGTATGGAGTTTTATGGCTACACCTTC; CDR3 protein: CASSMEFYGYTF
J gene: TRBJ1-1; clone size: .; D gene: TRBD1; V gene: TRBV6-1; CDR3 DNA: TGTGCCAGCACCGACAGGGGGCCGAGTGCTGAAGCTTTCTTT; CDR3 protein: CASTDRGPSAEAFF
J gene: TRBJ2-1; clone size: .; D gene: .; V gene: TRBV7-9; CDR3 DNA: TGTGCCAGCAGCTTAGCCGTTCTGAAGGAAGAGCAGTTCTTC; CDR3 protein: CASSLAVLKEEQFF
J gene: TRBJ1-5; clone size: .; D gene: .; V gene: TRBV7-2; CDR3 DNA: TGTGCCAGCAGCTTAGCAGATAGCAATCAGCCCCAGCATTTT; CDR3 protein: CASSLADSNQPQHF
J gene: TRBJ1-1; clone size: .; D gene: .; V gene: TRBV6-5; CDR3 DNA: TGTGCCAGCAGTTACCAGGGACAAGGTGAAGCTTTCTTT; CDR3 protein: CASSYQGQGEAFF
J gene: TRBJ2-1; clone size: .; D gene: TRBD2; V gene: TRBV28; CDR3 DNA: TGTGCCAGCAGTTCGGACAGTCCGGGACTAGCGGGAGCGATCTACAATGAGCAGTTCTTC; CDR3 protein: CASSSDSPGLAGAIYNEQFF
J gene: TRBJ2-1; clone size: .; D gene: TRBD2; V gene: TRBV5-1; CDR3 DNA: TGCGCCAGCAGCTTGGCCCTAGCGGGGGGGCGTGAGCAGTTCTTC; CDR3 protein: CASSLALAGGREQFF
J gene: TRBJ1-5; clone size: .; D gene: TRBD1; V gene: TRBV27; CDR3 DNA: TGTGCCAGCAGGACGACAGGGGAGCGCAATCAGCCCCAGCATTTT; CDR3 protein: CASRTTGERNQPQHF
J gene: TRBJ1-6; clone size: .; D gene: .; V gene: TRBV30; CDR3 DNA: TGTGCCTGCCCATCACTGGAAACCAATAATTCACCCCTCCACTTT; CDR3 protein: CACPSLETNNSPLHF
J gene: TRBJ2-7; clone size: .; D gene: TRBD2; V gene: TRBV18; CDR3 DNA: TGTGCCAGCTCACCCCTGGCTAGCGGGAGTCCAAGTGGGCAGTACTTC; CDR3 protein: CASSPLASGSPSGQYF
J gene: TRBJ2-3; clone size: .; D gene: .; V gene: TRBV19; CDR3 DNA: TGTGCCACTCGGGACGGAACCTTGGCAGATACGCAGTATTTT; CDR3 protein: CATRDGTLADTQYF
J gene: TRBJ1-5; clone size: .; D gene: TRBD1; V gene: TRBV2; CDR3 DNA: TGTGCCAGCAGTGAAGATACAGGGGTTATTCAGCCCCAGCATTTT; CDR3 protein: CASSEDTGVIQPQHF
J gene: TRBJ2-3; clone size: once; D gene: TRBD2; V gene: TRBV14; CDR3 DNA: TGTGCCAGCAGCCGGTTAGCGGGCAATGTCCCCGATACGCAGTATTTT; CDR3 protein: CASSRLAGNVPDTQYF
J gene: TRBJ2-1; clone size: .; D gene: TRBD2; V gene: TRBV27; CDR3 DNA: TGTGCCAGCTCCTTCCGTATCGGGGGGGGGCCGGGAAATGAGCAGTTCTTC; CDR3 protein: CASSFRIGGGPGNEQFF
J gene: TRBJ1-5; clone size: .; D gene: .; V gene: TRBV7-2; CDR3 DNA: TGTGCCAGCAGCTCGGGGGGGAATCAGCCCCAGCATTTT; CDR3 protein: CASSSGGNQPQHF
J gene: TRBJ1-6; clone size: once; D gene: TRBD1; V gene: TRBV10-3; CDR3 DNA: TGTGCCACAACAGGGGGTCCATCTAATTCACCCCTCCACTTT; CDR3 protein: CATTGGPSNSPLHF
J gene: TRBJ2-1; clone size: once; D gene: .; V gene: TRBV20-1; CDR3 DNA: TGCAGTACCCCTTCCTACAATGAGCAGTTCTTC; CDR3 protein: CSTPSYNEQFF
J gene: TRBJ1-3; clone size: .; D gene: TRBD1; V gene: TRBV5-1; CDR3 DNA: TGCGCCAGCAGCTTCGCAGGGGGCGCTGGAAACACCATATATTTT; CDR3 protein: CASSFAGGAGNTIYF
J gene: TRBJ1-2; clone size: .; D gene: .; V gene: TRBV29-1; CDR3 DNA: TGCAGCGTGCTGGACAGTTTCTCTAACTATGGCTACACCTTC; CDR3 protein: CSVLDSFSNYGYTF
J gene: TRBJ2-7; clone size: .; D gene: .; V gene: TRBV19; CDR3 DNA: TGTGCCAGTAGTATGGAAGGGACGCTCCTCTACGAGCAGTACTTC; CDR3 protein: CASSMEGTLLYEQYF
J gene: TRBJ2-7; clone size: .; D gene: .; V gene: TRBV27; CDR3 DNA: TGTGCCAGCAGTTTACAGGGCGGCAACGAGCAGTACTTC; CDR3 protein: CASSLQGGNEQYF
J gene: TRBJ1-1; clone size: .; D gene: .; V gene: TRBV6-5; CDR3 DNA: TGTGCCAGCAGTCGGGGGACGGGTCGAGGCACTGAAGCTTTCTTT; CDR3 protein: CASSRGTGRGTEAFF
J gene: TRBJ2-1; clone size: .; D gene: TRBD2; V gene: TRBV11-1; CDR3 DNA: TGTGCCAGCAGCCCAACTAGCGGGGGGGCCTGGAATGAGCAGTTCTTC; CDR3 protein: CASSPTSGGAWNEQFF
J gene: TRBJ1-2; clone size: .; D gene: .; V gene: TRBV5-1; CDR3 DNA: TGCGCCAGCAGCTTGGGGTCAGCAGCTAACTATGGCTACACCTTC; CDR3 protein: CASSLGSAANYGYTF
J gene: TRBJ1-5; clone size: .; D gene: .; V gene: TRBV6-1; CDR3 DNA: TGTGCCAGCAGTCGAAATCAGCCCCAGCATTTT; CDR3 protein: CASSRNQPQHF
J gene: TRBJ1-4; clone size: .; D gene: .; V gene: TRBV7-9; CDR3 DNA: TGTGCCAGCAGCTTAGCGGGTAGGGCTGATGAAAAACTGTTTTTT; CDR3 protein: CASSLAGRADEKLFF
J gene: TRBJ2-1; clone size: .; D gene: TRBD1; V gene: TRBV2; CDR3 DNA: TGTGCCAGCAGTACCGGTCCGGGACAGGGGGCTGGTTATGAGCAGTTCTTC; CDR3 protein: CASSTGPGQGAGYEQFF
J gene: TRBJ1-3; clone size: .; D gene: .; V gene: TRBV28; CDR3 DNA: TGTGCCAGCAGTCCCGGCCACTCTGGAAACACCATATATTTT; CDR3 protein: CASSPGHSGNTIYF
J gene: TRBJ2-3; clone size: .; D gene: .; V gene: TRBV11-3; CDR3 DNA: TGTGCCAGCAGCACCGCCTGGGGGACAGATACGCAGTATTTT; CDR3 protein: CASSTAWGTDTQYF
J gene: TRBJ2-5; clone size: .; D gene: TRBD1; V gene: TRBV28; CDR3 DNA: TGTGCCAGCAGTGCCTCATACAGGGGACACCAAGAGACCCAGTACTTC; CDR3 protein: CASSASYRGHQETQYF
J gene: TRBJ1-1; clone size: .; D gene: .; V gene: TRBV2; CDR3 DNA: TGTGCCAGCAGTTACCGGGACAAGAACACTGAAGCTTTCTTT; CDR3 protein: CASSYRDKNTEAFF
J gene: TRBJ1-4; clone size: few; D gene: .; V gene: TRBV30; CDR3 DNA: TGTGCCTGGAGCCCCACTGTCGAAAAACTGTTTTTT; CDR3 protein: CAWSPTVEKLFF
J gene: TRBJ1-2; clone size: .; D gene: .; V gene: TRBV11-2; CDR3 DNA: TGTGCCAGCAGCTTCAGGCGGGCAGGGGCCTATGGCTACACCTTC; CDR3 protein: CASSFRRAGAYGYTF
J gene: TRBJ1-1; clone size: .; D gene: .; V gene: TRBV27; CDR3 DNA: TGTGCCAGCAGTTTAGCACAGGGCTTTGAAGCTTTCTTT; CDR3 protein: CASSLAQGFEAFF
J gene: TRBJ1-1; clone size: .; D gene: .; V gene: TRBV7-6; CDR3 DNA: TGTGCCAGCAGCTTAATGACGGGGATGAACACTGAAGCTTTCTTT; CDR3 protein: CASSLMTGMNTEAFF
J gene: TRBJ2-7; clone size: .; D gene: TRBD2; V gene: TRBV11-3; CDR3 DNA: TGTGCCAGCAGCCAGGGCCGGCGGGAGATCCCGTACTTC; CDR3 protein: CASSQGRREIPYF
J gene: TRBJ2-4; clone size: .; D gene: .; V gene: TRBV4-2; CDR3 DNA: TGTGCCAGCAGCCAAGATCAAGGGGGCGGGGGGTCTACCAAAAACATTCAGTACTTC; CDR3 protein: CASSQDQGGGGSTKNIQYF
J gene: TRBJ1-4; clone size: once; D gene: .; V gene: TRBV9; CDR3 DNA: TGTGCCAGCAGCGGACTCGGTGGGGGAACTAATGAAAAACTGTTTTTT; CDR3 protein: CASSGLGGGTNEKLFF
J gene: TRBJ1-5; clone size: .; D gene: .; V gene: TRBV28; CDR3 DNA: TGTGCCAGCAGTTTGGTGGTCCATAGCAATCAGCCCCAGCATTTT; CDR3 protein: CASSLVVHSNQPQHF
J gene: TRBJ2-3; clone size: .; D gene: .; V gene: TRBV15; CDR3 DNA: TGTGCCACCAGCAGTCCCCAACAACAGGTCCTCTTCCGAAATACGCAGTATTTT; CDR3 protein: CATSSPQQQVLFRNTQYF